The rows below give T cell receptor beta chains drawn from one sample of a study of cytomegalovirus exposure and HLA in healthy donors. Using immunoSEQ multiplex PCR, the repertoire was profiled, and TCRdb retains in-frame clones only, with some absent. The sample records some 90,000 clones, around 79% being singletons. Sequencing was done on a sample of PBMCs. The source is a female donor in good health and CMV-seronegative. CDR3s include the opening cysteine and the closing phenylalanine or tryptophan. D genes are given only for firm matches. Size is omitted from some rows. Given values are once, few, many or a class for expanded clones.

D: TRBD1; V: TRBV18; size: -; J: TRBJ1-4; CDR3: CASSPGQGGEKLFF; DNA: TGTGCCAGCTCACCAGGACAGGGAGGGGAAAAACTGTTTTTT
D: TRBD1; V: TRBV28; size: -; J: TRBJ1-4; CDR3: CASSPSTGAGEKLFF; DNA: TGTGCCAGCAGTCCTTCGACAGGGGCTGGGGAAAAACTGTTTTTT
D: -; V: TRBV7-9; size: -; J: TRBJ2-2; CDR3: CASSLDSRSRNTGELFF; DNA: TGTGCCAGCAGCTTAGACAGTCGATCCAGGAACACCGGGGAGCTGTTTTTT
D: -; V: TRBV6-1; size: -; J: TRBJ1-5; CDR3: CASSVKLGQPQHF; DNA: TGTGCCAGCAGTGTTAAGTTGGGCCAGCCCCAGCATTTT
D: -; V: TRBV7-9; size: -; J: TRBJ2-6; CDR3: CASSPAGGGPLSGANVLTF; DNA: TGTGCCAGCAGCCCCGCTGGGGGGGGCCCACTCTCTGGGGCCAACGTCCTGACTTTC
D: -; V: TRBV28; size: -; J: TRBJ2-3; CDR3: CASSSGTGHTDTQYF; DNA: TGTGCCAGCAGTTCAGGCACAGGCCACACAGATACGCAGTATTTT
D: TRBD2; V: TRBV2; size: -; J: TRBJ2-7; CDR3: CASGPQGGGKGQYF; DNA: TGTGCCAGCGGCCCTCAGGGCGGGGGGAAGGGGCAGTACTTC
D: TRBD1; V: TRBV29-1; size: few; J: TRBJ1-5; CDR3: CSVSQGAGGNQPQHF; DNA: TGCAGCGTTTCACAGGGGGCAGGAGGCAATCAGCCCCAGCATTTT
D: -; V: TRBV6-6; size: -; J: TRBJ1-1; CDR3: CASSYSNAQGEAFF; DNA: TGTGCCAGCAGTTACTCGAATGCGCAGGGGGAAGCTTTCTTT
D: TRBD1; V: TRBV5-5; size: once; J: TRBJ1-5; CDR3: CASSSGQGNHQPQHF; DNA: TGTGCCAGCAGCTCAGGACAGGGGAACCATCAGCCCCAGCATTTT
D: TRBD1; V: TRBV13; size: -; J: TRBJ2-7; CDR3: CASSSNRGYEQYF; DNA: TGTGCCAGCAGCTCCAACAGGGGCTACGAGCAGTACTTC
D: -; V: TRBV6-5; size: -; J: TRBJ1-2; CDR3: CASTPGGEELYGYTF; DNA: TGTGCCAGCACCCCGGGTGGGGAGGAACTCTATGGCTACACCTTC
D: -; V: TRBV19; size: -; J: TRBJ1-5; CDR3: CASSTAPRTASNQPQHF; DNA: TGTGCCAGTAGTACTGCCCCCCGGACAGCTAGCAATCAGCCCCAGCATTTT
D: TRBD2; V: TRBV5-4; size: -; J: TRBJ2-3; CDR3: CASSLRLAGNTDTQYF; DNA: TGTGCCAGCAGCTTGAGACTAGCGGGGAACACAGATACGCAGTATTTT
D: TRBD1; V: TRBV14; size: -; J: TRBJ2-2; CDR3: CASRRTGSNLAAGELFF; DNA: TGTGCCAGCAGACGGACAGGGTCAAACTTAGCGGCCGGGGAGCTGTTTTTT
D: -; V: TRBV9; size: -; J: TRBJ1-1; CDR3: CASSVGSGRGATEAFF; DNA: TGTGCCAGCAGCGTAGGAAGCGGGAGGGGAGCCACTGAAGCTTTCTTT
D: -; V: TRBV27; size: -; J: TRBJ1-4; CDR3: CASSSPGWAEKLFF; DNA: TGTGCCAGCAGTTCACCAGGCTGGGCGGAAAAACTGTTTTTT
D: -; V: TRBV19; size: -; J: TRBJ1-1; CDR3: CASSIPHPRAGLNTEAFF; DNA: TGTGCCAGTAGTATCCCACACCCTCGGGCAGGGTTGAACACTGAAGCTTTCTTT
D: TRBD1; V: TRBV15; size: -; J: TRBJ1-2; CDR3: CATSRDGTGAFYGYTF; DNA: TGTGCCACCAGCAGAGATGGGACAGGAGCCTTCTATGGCTACACCTTC
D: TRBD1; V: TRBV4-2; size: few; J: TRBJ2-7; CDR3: CASSQVGTEISYEQYF; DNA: TGTGCCAGCAGCCAAGTCGGGACAGAGATCTCCTACGAGCAGTACTTC
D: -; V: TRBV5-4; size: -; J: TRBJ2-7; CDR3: CASSLGQASSYEQYF; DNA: TGTGCCAGCAGCTTGGGACAGGCGAGCTCCTACGAGCAGTACTTC
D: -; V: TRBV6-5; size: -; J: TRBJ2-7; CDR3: CASSSPPEEYF; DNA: TGTGCCAGCAGTTCACCGCCTGAGGAGTACTTC
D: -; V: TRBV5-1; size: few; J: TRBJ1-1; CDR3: CASSLTGNTEAFF; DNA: TGCGCCAGCAGCTTGACAGGGAACACTGAAGCTTTCTTT
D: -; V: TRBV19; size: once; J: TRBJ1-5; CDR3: CASTQRGIRNQPQHF; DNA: TGTGCCAGTACTCAGAGGGGGATTAGAAATCAGCCCCAGCATTTT
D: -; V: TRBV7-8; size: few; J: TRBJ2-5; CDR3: CASSASGSQETQYF; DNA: TGTGCCAGCAGCGCATCAGGAAGCCAAGAGACCCAGTACTTC
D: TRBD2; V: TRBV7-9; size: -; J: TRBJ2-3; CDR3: CASSGSGAGDTQYF; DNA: TGTGCCAGCAGCGGATCGGGAGCGGGGGACACGCAGTATTTT
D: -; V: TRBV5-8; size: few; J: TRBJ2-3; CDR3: CASSLGTLGRTDTQYF; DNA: TGTGCCAGCAGCTTGGGGACATTGGGGCGCACAGATACGCAGTATTTT
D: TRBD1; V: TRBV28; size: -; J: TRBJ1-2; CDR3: CASRPGQGGNYGYTF; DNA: TGTGCCAGCAGACCCGGACAGGGGGGAAACTATGGCTACACCTTC
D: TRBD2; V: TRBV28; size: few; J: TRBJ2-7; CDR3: CASRLPGTSGSYEQYF; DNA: TGTGCCAGCAGGCTCCCCGGGACTAGCGGGAGCTACGAGCAGTACTTC
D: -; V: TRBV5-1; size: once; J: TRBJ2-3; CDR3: CASSFTSDSIGTDTQYF; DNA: TGCGCCAGCAGCTTCACATCAGACAGCATAGGGACAGATACGCAGTATTTT
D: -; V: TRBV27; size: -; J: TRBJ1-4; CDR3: CASSDTPGTNEKLFF; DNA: TGTGCCAGCAGCGATACACCGGGAACTAATGAAAAACTGTTTTTT
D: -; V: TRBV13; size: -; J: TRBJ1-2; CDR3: CASSQGGGAGYGYTF; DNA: TGTGCCAGCAGCCAAGGAGGGGGGGCGGGGTATGGCTACACCTTC
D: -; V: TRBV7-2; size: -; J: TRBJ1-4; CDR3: CASSRDILREKLFF; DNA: TGTGCCAGCAGCCGGGACATCCTGAGGGAAAAACTGTTTTTT
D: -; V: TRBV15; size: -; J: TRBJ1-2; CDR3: CATSRVESGEYGYTF; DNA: TGTGCCACCAGCAGAGTGGAATCAGGGGAATATGGCTACACCTTC
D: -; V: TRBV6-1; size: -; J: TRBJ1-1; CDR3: CASRTTGINHPEAFF; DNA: TGTGCCAGCAGAACCACCGGGATTAACCATCCTGAAGCTTTCTTT
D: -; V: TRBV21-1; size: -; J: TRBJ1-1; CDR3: CASSTRQAPEAFF; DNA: TGTGCCAGCAGCACCCGACAGGCGCCTGAAGCTTTCTTT
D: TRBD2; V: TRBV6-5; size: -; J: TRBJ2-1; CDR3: CASRRLAGANNEQFF; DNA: TGTGCCAGCAGACGACTAGCGGGGGCGAACAATGAGCAGTTCTTC
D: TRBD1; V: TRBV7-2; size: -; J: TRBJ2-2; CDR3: CASSLQGQGNAGELFF; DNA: TGTGCCAGCAGCTTACAGGGACAGGGGAACGCCGGGGAGCTGTTTTTT
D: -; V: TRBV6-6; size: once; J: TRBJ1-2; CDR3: CASRPLGGEASYGCTF; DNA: TGTGCCAGCAGGCCCCTCGGAGGGGAAGCGAGCTATGGCTGCACCTTC
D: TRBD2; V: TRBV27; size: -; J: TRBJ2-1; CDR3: CASSPQTSGMVYNEQFF; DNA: TGTGCCAGCAGTCCCCAGACTAGCGGTATGGTGTACAATGAGCAGTTCTTC
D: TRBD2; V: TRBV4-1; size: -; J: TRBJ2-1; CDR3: CASSPLTSNNEQFF; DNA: TGCGCCAGCAGCCCCCTGACTAGCAATAATGAGCAGTTCTTC
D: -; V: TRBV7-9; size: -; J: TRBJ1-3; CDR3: CASSLSRASGNTIYF; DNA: TGTGCCAGCAGCTTAAGCAGGGCCTCTGGAAACACCATATATTTT
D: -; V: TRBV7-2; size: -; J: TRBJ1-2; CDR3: CASTPQINAPNYGYTF; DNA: TGTGCCAGCACGCCCCAGATCAACGCCCCTAACTATGGCTACACCTTC
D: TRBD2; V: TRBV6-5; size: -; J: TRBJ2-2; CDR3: CASSYSTRGGTGELFF; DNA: TGTGCCAGCAGTTACTCAACGCGGGGGGGCACCGGGGAGCTGTTTTTT
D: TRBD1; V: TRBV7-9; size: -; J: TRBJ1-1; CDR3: CASNRGNIGAEAFF; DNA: TGTGCCAGCAACAGGGGGAATATCGGGGCTGAAGCTTTCTTT
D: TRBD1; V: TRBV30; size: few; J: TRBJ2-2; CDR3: CAIYRGRTGELFF; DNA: TGTGCCATTTACAGGGGGCGCACCGGGGAGCTGTTTTTT
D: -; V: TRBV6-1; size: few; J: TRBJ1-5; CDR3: CASSVSGGSHQPQHF; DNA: TGTGCCAGCAGTGTTTCCGGGGGTAGTCATCAGCCCCAGCATTTT
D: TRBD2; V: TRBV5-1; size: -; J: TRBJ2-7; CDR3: CASSRETSGISYEQYF; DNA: TGCGCCAGCAGCAGGGAGACTAGCGGGATCTCCTACGAGCAGTACTTC
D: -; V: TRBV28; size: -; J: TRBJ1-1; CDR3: CASTPRGSYSNTEAFF; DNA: TGTGCCAGCACCCCCCGGGGATCATACTCGAACACTGAAGCTTTCTTT
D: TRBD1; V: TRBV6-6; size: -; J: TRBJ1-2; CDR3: CASSTGQGNYGYTF; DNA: TGTGCCAGCAGTACGGGACAGGGGAACTATGGCTACACCTTC
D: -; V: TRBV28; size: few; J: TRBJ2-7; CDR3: CASSTSWARYEQYF; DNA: TGTGCCAGCAGCACCTCCTGGGCTCGTTACGAGCAGTACTTC
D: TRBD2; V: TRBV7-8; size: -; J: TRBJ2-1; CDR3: CASSTGLARYNEQFF; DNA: TGTGCCAGCAGCACTGGACTAGCCCGATACAATGAGCAGTTCTTC
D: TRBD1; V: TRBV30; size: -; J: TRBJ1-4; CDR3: CAWRRGGLANEKLFF; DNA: TGTGCCTGGAGGCGAGGGGGCTTAGCTAATGAAAAACTGTTTTTT
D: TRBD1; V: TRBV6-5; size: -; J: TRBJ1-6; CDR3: CASSRFRDRGTPLHF; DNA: TGTGCCAGCAGTCGGTTCCGGGACAGGGGTACACCCCTCCACTTT
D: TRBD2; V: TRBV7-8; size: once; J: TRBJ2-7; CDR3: CASSLAGVDEQYF; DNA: TGTGCCAGCAGTCTAGCGGGAGTAGACGAGCAGTACTTC
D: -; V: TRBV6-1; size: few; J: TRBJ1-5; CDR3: CASSVGQSLGQPQHF; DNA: TGTGCCAGCAGTGTGGGGCAGAGCCTAGGCCAGCCCCAGCATTTT
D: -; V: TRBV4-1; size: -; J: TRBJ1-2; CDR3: CASSQVLGQGRSYGYTF; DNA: TGCGCCAGCAGCCAAGTCCTCGGCCAGGGCAGGTCCTATGGCTACACCTTC
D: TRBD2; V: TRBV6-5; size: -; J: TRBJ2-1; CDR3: CASSTGLAGEQFF; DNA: TGTGCCAGCAGTACCGGACTAGCGGGAGAGCAGTTCTTC
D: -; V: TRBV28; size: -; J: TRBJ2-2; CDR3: CASTQGGTGELFF; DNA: TGTGCCAGCACCCAGGGCGGAACCGGGGAGCTGTTTTTT